The clone carrying this TCR beta chain was seen ten or more times. The antigen is undetermined. These data belong to a study of spatial heterogeneity in lung cancer. Study at large: Each time, sequencing found more beta-chain sequences than alpha-chain sequences.

The length of the CDR3 is 13 residues. Germline V gives CDR1 SGHRS, CDR2 YFSETQ. J lost 9 bases, V lost 3 bases, and 3 bases had no gene match. Documented time point: sample taken at primary tumor resection. Study-wide results and limits: Expanded alpha and beta TCR counts within tumors tracked tumor mutation counts.

Every molecule of TCR cDNA had its own unique molecular identifier. TCRdb called the 5' RACE reads again in MiXCR, with one record for every CDR3 protein. The repertoire holds approximately 3,400 distinct CDR3 sequences, with over 8.5% as singletons. This receptor was taken from a male donor with early-stage non-small cell lung cancer. The sample consisted of lung tumor tissue, taken at surgery. This chain uses TRBV5-1 with TRBJ1-6, with 7 bases fitting TRBD1. The chain's CDR3 is CASSYNRGSPLHF. CDR3 nucleotides: TGCGCCAGCAGCTATAACAGGGGTTCACCCCTCCACTTT.